The table lists the clone carrying this TCR beta chain with a few counts. Its antigen is unknown. This specimen belongs to a study of T cell responses to AZD1222 COVID-19 vaccine. Broader study findings: Sampling that yielded the repertoires occurred only after the peak T cell response. Unmutated variant regions are reportedly the target of nearly half of TCRs that are spike-specific.

Data came from immunoSEQ multiplex PCR; TCRdb stores just in-frame clones and leaves some out. The sample holds 150,000 to 180,000 clones, around 85% seen once. CDR3 length: 15 amino acids. The germline V gene encodes CDR1 MDHEN and CDR2 SYDVKM. The junction had 4 bases not matched to a gene; V was cut back by 3 bases and J by 8 bases. Material: peripheral blood, obtained on day 0 of MenACWY control vaccination. The TCR sequence derives from an adult in good health. This chain connects TRBV28 to TRBJ2-1; 13 bases line up with TRBD2. Here the CDR3 reads CASSLGLAGIYEQFF. CDR3 coding DNA: TGTGCCAGCAGTTTGGGACTAGCGGGAATCTATGAGCAGTTCTTC.